This TCR beta chain was sequenced in a study of T cells in Graves' hyperthyroidism and ophthalmopathy. RNA transcripts provided the source from which TCR beta CDR3 regions were amplified. An initial round of RT-PCR targeting the TCR CDR3 relied on the HTBI primer set. TCRdb analysed the multiplex PCR reads with MiXCR anew, one entry per CDR3 protein. In the table there are more than 500,000 distinct CDR3 sequences, 16% of which are singletons. This clonotype was seen ten or more times. The CDR3 runs 13 residues. Looked up from germline, CDR1 is DFQATT and CDR2 is SNEGSKA (reference sequence). V lost 1 base and J lost 6, with 12 bases in between.

The chain links TRBV20-1 to TRBJ1-2; D may be TRBD1 (6 bases). The sequencing sample was made of blood. This TCR was sampled from a woman aged 30 to 39 with Graves' ophthalmopathy. The CDR3 spells CSARARPGDGYTF. The CDR3 bases are TGCAGTGCTAGAGCTAGGCCAGGGGATGGCTACACCTTC.